Listed here are 10 T cell receptor beta chains from one sample, sequenced in a study of CD8+ T cells in alopecia areata. TCR sequencing used cDNA made by reverse transcription of extracted RNA. TCRdb's table, derived via immunoSEQ multiplex PCR, lists solely in-frame clones and lacks some. The data contain 100,000 to 150,000 clones, approximately 47% of them singletons. The specimen sequenced was NKG2D-low CD8+ T cells sorted from blood. Receptors originate from a human donor with alopecia areata.

This clone occurred a few times. The chain combines TRBV7-8 with TRBJ2-1; TRBD1 or TRBD2 may be the D gene (6 bases each). CDR3 length equals 17 residues. V lost 5 bases to trimming and J lost 1 base, with 18 bases between them. CDR1 and CDR2 (germline): SGHVS, FQNEAQ. The CDR3 loop is CASSPFGLGGSYNEQFF. The DNA for the CDR3 is TGTGCCAGCAGCCCATTCGGGTTAGGGGGGTCCTACAATGAGCAGTTCTTC.

This clone has just a few counts. The chain uses TRBV29-1 and TRBJ2-2; a weak D match, TRBD2 (5 bases). Germline V gene sequence: CDR1 SQVTM, CDR2 ANQGSEA. CDR3 size: 13 residues. Trimming cost V 7 bases and J 0 bases, with 9 bases left between them. CDR3 sequence (DNA): TGCAGCGACCGGGATCCGAACACCGGGGAGCTGTTTTTT. Encoded protein: CSDRDPNTGELFF.

J is TRBJ2-5 and V is TRBV28, with 11 nucleotides matching TRBD2. J gave up 3 bases and V 5 bases, and 5 bases lay outside the gene matches. The CDR3 loop spans 15 amino acids. Germline lookup yields CDR1 MDHEN and CDR2 SYDVKM. CDR3 sequence: CASSPMTSGEETQYF. The CDR3 nucleotides read TGTGCCAGCAGTCCAATGACTAGCGGGGAAGAGACCCAGTACTTC.

This chain uses TRBV29-1 with TRBJ1-3; D is perhaps TRBD1 (5 bases). The CDR3 consists of 16 residues. Between the trimmed V and J ends, which lost 8 bases and 0 bases, there was a span of 20 bases. Per germline, CDR1 SQVTM and CDR2 ANQGSEA. The CDR3 coding sequence is TGCAGCTCGCGGTGCGGGGGGAAGCTCTCTGGAAACACCATATATTTT. Protein product: CSSRCGGKLSGNTIYF.

The genes are TRBV29-1 and TRBJ2-3, with 8 bases lining up with TRBD2. The CDR3 runs to 13 residues. From germline, CDR1 is SQVTM and CDR2 ANQGSEA. The ends lost 7 bases at V and 3 bases at J; junction bases unmatched: 6. CDR3 region: CSGLGGRTDTQYF. The CDR3 DNA reads TGCAGCGGGCTGGGCGGGAGGACAGATACGCAGTATTTT.

This clone was detected only a few times. The chain joins TRBV7-2 to TRBJ1-2; D is unresolved. Germline CDR1 and CDR2: SGHTA and FQGNSA. V was trimmed by 4 bases and J by 8 bases, leaving 11 bases between them. The CDR3 loop spans 12 amino acids. The CDR3 DNA follows: TGTGCCAGCAGCTCCGGATTTCCCGGCTACACCTTC. Translation: CASSSGFPGYTF.

The genes are TRBV4-1 and TRBJ2-7, with TRBD2 matching 10 bases. The CDR3 runs to 16 residues. Germline assignment: CDR1 MGHRA and CDR2 YSYEKL. V lost 1 base and J lost 2; bases outside the gene matches: 5. CDR3 bases: TGCGCCAGCAGCCAAGTGCTAGCGGGGGAGACCTACGAGCAGTACTTC. It encodes CASSQVLAGETYEQYF.

The chain has TRBV27 and TRBJ2-7; D call uncertain. In germline, CDR1 is MNHEY, CDR2 SMNVEV (reference sequence). The CDR3 is 13 amino acids. The CDR3 region is CAGKAAIVHEQYF. The CDR3 DNA follows: TGTGCGGGAAAGGCCGCGATAGTCCACGAGCAGTACTTC.

The chain links TRBV5-6 to TRBJ2-3; 8 bases map to TRBD2. The CDR3 covers 15 residues. CDR1 and CDR2 (germline): SGHDT, YYEEEE. The V gene end was trimmed by 3 bases and the J gene end by 2 bases; junction bases not matched to a gene: 5. The CDR3 region is CASSSASGFTDTQYF. Here the CDR3 DNA reads TGTGCCAGCAGCTCCGCTAGCGGGTTCACAGATACGCAGTATTTT.

The genes are TRBV29-1 and TRBJ2-7; a weak D match, TRBD2 (6 bases). The CDR3 is 15 residues long. Germline loops: CDR1 SQVTM, CDR2 ANQGSEA. V was pared by 1 base and J by 2 bases, with 15 bases between. The CDR3 nucleotides read TGCAGCGTTGAAGTTGGGACCGGGGGACCCTACGAGCAGTACTTC. Translated, it gives CSVEVGTGGPYEQYF.